These 4 T cell receptor beta chains share one sample of origin, sequenced in a study of OX40 agonist ivuxolimab in advanced cancers. TCRdb keeps only in-frame clones here, not all; method: immunoSEQ multiplex PCR. In the table there are under 25,000 clones, approximately 77% of which are singletons. The sample in question was CD4+ or CD8+ T cells sorted from blood, obtained in a trial of the OX40 agonist ivuxolimab. Source of these receptors: an adult with an advanced solid tumor such as melanoma, head and neck, liver or kidney cancer.

V and J are TRBV21-1 and TRBJ2-2; the table's D call, TRBD1, was not checked against the DNA. TRBV21-1 is deemed a pseudogene. The CDR3 consists of 16 residues. The CDR3 spells CASSTKLGGEHRGAVF. CDR3 in DNA: TGTGCCAGCAGCACAAAGTTAGGGGGCGAGCACCGGGGAGCTGTTTTT.

V is TRBV4-3 and J is TRBJ1-1; tentative D call: TRBD1 (5 bases). V lost 7 bases, J lost 1 base, and 10 bases lay in between. The germline CDR1 and CDR2 sequences are LGHNA and YSLEER. This CDR3 has 13 residues. CDR3 residues: CASTGTANTEAFF. The CDR3 coding sequence is TGCGCCAGCACCGGGACGGCGAACACTGAAGCTTTCTTT.

This chain links TRBV27 with TRBJ2-4; the D is unclear. CDR3 length equals 14 residues. Germline-derived CDR1 and CDR2 are MNHEY and SMNVEV (reference sequence). Trimming shortened V by 2 bases and J by 3 bases, and 8 bases separated the two germline ends. CDR3 amino acids: CASSLVADKNIQYF. The CDR3 DNA sequence: TGTGCCAGCAGTTTAGTAGCAGACAAAAACATTCAGTACTTC.

This clone was observed a handful of times. At one end the junction does not follow the germline gene, possibly because of a read error. V and J are TRBV7-7 and TRBJ1-6; D is uncertain. The germline V gene encodes CDR1 SSHAT and CDR2 FNYEAQ (reference sequence). This CDR3 is 17 amino acids long. CDR3 coding DNA: TGCGCCAGCAGCCCTGAGGCTTCCAGCTCCTATAATTCACCCCTCCACTTT. It encodes CASSPEASSSYNSPLHF.